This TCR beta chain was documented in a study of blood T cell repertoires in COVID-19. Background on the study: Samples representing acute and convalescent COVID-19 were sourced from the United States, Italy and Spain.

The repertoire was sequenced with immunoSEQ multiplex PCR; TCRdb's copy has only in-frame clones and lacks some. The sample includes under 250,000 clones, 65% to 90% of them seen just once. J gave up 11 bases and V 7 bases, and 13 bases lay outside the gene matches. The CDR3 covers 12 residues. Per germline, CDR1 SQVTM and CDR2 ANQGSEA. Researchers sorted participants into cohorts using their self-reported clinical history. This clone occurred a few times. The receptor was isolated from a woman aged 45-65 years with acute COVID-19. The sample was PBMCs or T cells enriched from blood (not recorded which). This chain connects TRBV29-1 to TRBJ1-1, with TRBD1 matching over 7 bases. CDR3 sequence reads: CSARQGQKIAFF. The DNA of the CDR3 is TGCAGCGCCCGACAGGGACAGAAAATTGCTTTCTTT.